The T cell receptor beta chain described here comes from a study of T cells in Graves' hyperthyroidism and ophthalmopathy. Study-wide results and limits: Before onset, ophthalmopathy was predicted by the model a median approximately 6.6 months earlier.

Aged 18 to 65, the patients had hyperthyroidism that was newly diagnosed and had lasted under 2 months. This clonotype has at least ten counts. As yet, its antigen is unknown. This CDR3 spans 13 amino acids. Germline lookup yields CDR1 SGHTA and CDR2 FQGNSA. The V end lost 3 bases, the J end lost 7 bases, and 13 bases lay between the germline ends. RNA transcripts gave rise to amplified TCR beta CDR3 regions. Researchers ran a first-round RT-PCR on the TCR CDR3 using the HTBI primer set. MiXCR, applied by TCRdb to the multiplex PCR reads, yields one record per CDR3 protein. The sample has 700,000 to 950,000 distinct CDR3 sequences; 35% are singletons.

Sequenced: blood. The rearrangement joins TRBV7-2 to TRBJ2-7; D not resolved. The TCR was taken from a woman in her thirties or forties with Graves' hyperthyroidism. The CDR3 DNA reads as TGTGCCAGCAGCTTCGGTTGGGCGTATGAGCAGTACTTC. Translated: CASSFGWAYEQYF.